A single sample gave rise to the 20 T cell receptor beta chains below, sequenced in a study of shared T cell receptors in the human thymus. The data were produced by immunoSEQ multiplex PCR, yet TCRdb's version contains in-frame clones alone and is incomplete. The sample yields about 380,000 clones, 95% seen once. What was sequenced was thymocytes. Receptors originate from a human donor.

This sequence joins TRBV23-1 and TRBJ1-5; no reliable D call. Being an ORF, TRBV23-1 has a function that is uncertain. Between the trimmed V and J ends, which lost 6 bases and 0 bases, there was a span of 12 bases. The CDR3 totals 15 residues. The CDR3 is CASSRPNDSNQPQHF. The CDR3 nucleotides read TGCGCCAGCAGCCGGCCCAACGATAGCAATCAGCCCCAGCATTTT.

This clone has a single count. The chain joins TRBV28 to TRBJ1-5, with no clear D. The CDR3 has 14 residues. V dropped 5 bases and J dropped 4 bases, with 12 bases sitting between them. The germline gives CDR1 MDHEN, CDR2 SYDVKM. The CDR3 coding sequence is TGTGCCAGCAGTCCTCGGAAGGGTAATCAGCCCCAGCATTTT. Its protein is CASSPRKGNQPQHF.

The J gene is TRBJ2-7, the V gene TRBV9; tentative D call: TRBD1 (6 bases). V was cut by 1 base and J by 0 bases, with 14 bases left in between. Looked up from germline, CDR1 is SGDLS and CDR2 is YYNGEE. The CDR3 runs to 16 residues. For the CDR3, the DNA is TGTGCCAGCAGCGTAAGCGACAGGACAAGCTCCTACGAGCAGTACTTC. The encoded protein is CASSVSDRTSSYEQYF.

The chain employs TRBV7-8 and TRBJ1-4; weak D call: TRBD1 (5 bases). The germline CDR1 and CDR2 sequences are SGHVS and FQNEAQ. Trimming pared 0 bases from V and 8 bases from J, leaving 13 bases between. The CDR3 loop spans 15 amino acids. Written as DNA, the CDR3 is TGTGCCAGCAGCTTAGCGCTCAGGGCATACGAAAAACTGTTTTTT. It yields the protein CASSLALRAYEKLFF. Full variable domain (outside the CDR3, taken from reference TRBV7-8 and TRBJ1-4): GAGVSQSPRYKVAKRGQDVALRCDPISGHVSLFWYQQALGQGPEFLTYFQNEAQLDKSGLPSDRFFAERPEGSVSTLKIQRTQQEDSAVYLCASSLALRAYEKLFFGSGTQLSVL.

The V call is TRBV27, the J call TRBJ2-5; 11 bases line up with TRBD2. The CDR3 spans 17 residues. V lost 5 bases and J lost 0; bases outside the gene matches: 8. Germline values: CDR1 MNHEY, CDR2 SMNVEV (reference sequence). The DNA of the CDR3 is TGTGCCAGCAGTACCGGGACTAGCGGAGTGTACCAAGAGACCCAGTACTTC. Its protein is CASSTGTSGVYQETQYF.

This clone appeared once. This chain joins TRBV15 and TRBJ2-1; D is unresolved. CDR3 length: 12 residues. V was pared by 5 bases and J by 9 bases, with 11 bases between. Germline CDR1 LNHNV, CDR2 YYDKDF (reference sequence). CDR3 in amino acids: CATSPVGGEQFF. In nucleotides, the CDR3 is TGTGCCACCAGCCCAGTTGGCGGTGAGCAGTTCTTC.

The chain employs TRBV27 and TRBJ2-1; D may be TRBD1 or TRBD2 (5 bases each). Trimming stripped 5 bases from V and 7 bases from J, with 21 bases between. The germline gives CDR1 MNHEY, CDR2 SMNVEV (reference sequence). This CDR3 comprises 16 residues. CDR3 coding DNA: TGTGCCAGCAGTCCTTACGACAGACTAAGGTGGAATGAGCAGTTCTTC. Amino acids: CASSPYDRLRWNEQFF.

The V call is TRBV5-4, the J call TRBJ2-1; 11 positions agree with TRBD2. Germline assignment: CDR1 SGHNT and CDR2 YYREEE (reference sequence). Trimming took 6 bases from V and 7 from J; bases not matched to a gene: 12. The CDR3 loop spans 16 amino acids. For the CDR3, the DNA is TGTGCCAGCACTCGTCCGGGACTAGCGGAGGGGAATGAGCAGTTCTTC. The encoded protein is CASTRPGLAEGNEQFF. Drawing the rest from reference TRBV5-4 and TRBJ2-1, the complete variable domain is ETGVTQSPTHLIKTRGQQVTLRCSSQSGHNTVSWYQQALGQGPQFIFQYYREEENGRGNFPPRFSGLQFPNYSSELNVNALELDDSALYLCASTRPGLAEGNEQFFGPGTRLTVL.

CDR3 amino acids: CASSQRDTQETQYF. CDR3 coding DNA: TGTGCCAGCAGCCAGCGGGACACCCAAGAGACCCAGTACTTC. This chain links TRBV5-4 with TRBJ2-5; TRBD2 is a possible D gene (7 bases). V gave up 4 bases and J gave up 1 base, with 11 bases separating them. The germline CDR1 and CDR2 sequences are SGHNT and YYREEE (reference sequence). CDR3 length: 14 residues.

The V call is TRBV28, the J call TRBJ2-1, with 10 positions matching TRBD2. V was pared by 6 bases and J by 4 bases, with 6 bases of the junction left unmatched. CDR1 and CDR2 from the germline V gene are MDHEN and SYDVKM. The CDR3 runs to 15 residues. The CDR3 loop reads CASSRAGGRYNEQFF. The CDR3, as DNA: TGTGCCAGCAGCCGAGCGGGAGGGAGGTACAATGAGCAGTTCTTC.

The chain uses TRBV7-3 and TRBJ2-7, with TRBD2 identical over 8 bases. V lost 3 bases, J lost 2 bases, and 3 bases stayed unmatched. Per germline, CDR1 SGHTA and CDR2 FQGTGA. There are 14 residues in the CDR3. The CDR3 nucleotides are TGTGCCAGCAGCTTGGCGGGAGGCCCCTACGAGCAGTACTTC. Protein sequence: CASSLAGGPYEQYF. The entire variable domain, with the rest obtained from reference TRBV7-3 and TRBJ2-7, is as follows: GAGVSQTPSNKVTEKGKYVELRCDPISGHTALYWYRQSLGQGPEFLIYFQGTGAADDSGLPNDRFFAVRPEGSVSTLKIQRTERGDSAVYLCASSLAGGPYEQYFGPGTRLTVT.

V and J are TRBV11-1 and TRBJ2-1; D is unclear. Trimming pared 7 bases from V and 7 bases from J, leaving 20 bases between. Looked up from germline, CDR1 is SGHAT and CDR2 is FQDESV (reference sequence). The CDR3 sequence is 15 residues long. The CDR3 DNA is TGTGCCAGCACCAAGTGGGTTCCTGCACAAAATGAGCAGTTCTTC. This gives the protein CASTKWVPAQNEQFF.

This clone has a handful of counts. The CDR3 bases are TGTGCCACCTCTGACTTGGCCGGGGAGCTGTTTTTT. This encodes CATSDLAGELFF. The chain joins TRBV19 to TRBJ2-2; no clear D. The CDR3 has 12 amino acids. The ends were cut back, 10 bases at V and 6 bases at J, with 12 bases in the middle. CDR1 and CDR2 (germline): LNHDA, SQIVND (reference sequence).

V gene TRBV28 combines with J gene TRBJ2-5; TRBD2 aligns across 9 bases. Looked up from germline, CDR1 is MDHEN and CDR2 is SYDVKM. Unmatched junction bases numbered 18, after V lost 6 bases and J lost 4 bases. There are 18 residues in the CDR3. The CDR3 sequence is CASRQIGLAPSCSETQYF. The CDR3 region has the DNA TGTGCCAGCAGGCAGATAGGACTAGCGCCCTCCTGTTCAGAGACCCAGTACTTC.

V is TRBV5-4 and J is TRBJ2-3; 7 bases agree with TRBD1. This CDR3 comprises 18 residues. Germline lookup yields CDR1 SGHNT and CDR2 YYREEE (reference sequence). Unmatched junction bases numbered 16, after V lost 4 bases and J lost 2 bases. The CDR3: CASSGWLWPGGSTDTQYF. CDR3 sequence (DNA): TGTGCCAGCAGCGGCTGGCTTTGGCCAGGGGGTTCCACAGATACGCAGTATTTT.

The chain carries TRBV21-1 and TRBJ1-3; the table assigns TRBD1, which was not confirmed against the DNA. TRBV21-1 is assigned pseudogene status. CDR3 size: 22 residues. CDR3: CASSKELGSGRGPPLSGNTIYF. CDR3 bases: TGTGCCAGCAGCAAAGAGCTGGGATCGGGCAGGGGGCCCCCTCTCTCTGGAAACACCATATATTTT.

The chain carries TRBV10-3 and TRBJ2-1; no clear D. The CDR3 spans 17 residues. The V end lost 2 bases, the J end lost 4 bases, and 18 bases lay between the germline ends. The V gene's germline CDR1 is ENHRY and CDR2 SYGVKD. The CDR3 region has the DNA TGTGCCATCAGTGAGCTGACCGCCTCAGCCCTTTACAATGAGCAGTTCTTC. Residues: CAISELTASALYNEQFF.

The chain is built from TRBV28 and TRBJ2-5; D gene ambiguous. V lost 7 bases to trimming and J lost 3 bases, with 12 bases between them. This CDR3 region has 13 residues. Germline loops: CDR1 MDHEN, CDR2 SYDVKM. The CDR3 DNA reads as TGTGCCAGCACCTCCCCACTGGAAGAGACCCAGTACTTC. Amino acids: CASTSPLEETQYF.

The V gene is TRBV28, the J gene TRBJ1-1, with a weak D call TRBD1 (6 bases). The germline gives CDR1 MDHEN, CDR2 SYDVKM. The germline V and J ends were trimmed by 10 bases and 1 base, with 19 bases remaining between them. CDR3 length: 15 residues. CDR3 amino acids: CATERGALANTEAFF. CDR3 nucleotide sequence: TGTGCCACCGAAAGGGGGGCCCTAGCGAACACTGAAGCTTTCTTT.

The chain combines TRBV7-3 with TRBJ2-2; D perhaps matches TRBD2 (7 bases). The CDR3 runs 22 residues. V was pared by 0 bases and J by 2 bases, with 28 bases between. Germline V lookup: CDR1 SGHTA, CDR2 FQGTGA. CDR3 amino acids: CASSLTSPGGEIRGLNTGELFF. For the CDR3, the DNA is TGTGCCAGCAGCTTAACGTCCCCTGGTGGGGAGATCAGGGGACTAAACACCGGGGAGCTGTTTTTT. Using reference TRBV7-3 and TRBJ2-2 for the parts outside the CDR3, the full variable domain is GAGVSQTPSNKVTEKGKYVELRCDPISGHTALYWYRQSLGQGPEFLIYFQGTGAADDSGLPNDRFFAVRPEGSVSTLKIQRTERGDSAVYLCASSLTSPGGEIRGLNTGELFFGEGSRLTVL.